Listed here are 20 T cell receptor beta chains from one sample, sequenced in a study of blood T cell repertoires in COVID-19. This table comes from immunoSEQ multiplex PCR, and its TCRdb copy is limited to in-frame clones, with some not included. The data show some 520,000 clones, about 88% seen once. The sample consisted of peripheral blood. The receptors shown here come from a man between 18 and 35 years old with COVID-19, enrolled during active disease.

This chain connects TRBV2 to TRBJ2-5, with 8 bases fitting TRBD2. The germline gives CDR1 SNHLY, CDR2 FYNNEI. The CDR3 is 14 amino acids. V shed 7 bases, J shed 2 bases, and the junction held 6 bases outside the gene matches. The CDR3 DNA reads TGTGCCAGCACCCGAGGGACTAGTCAAGAGACCCAGTACTTC. This translates into CASTRGTSQETQYF. The full variable domain, in which reference TRBV2 and TRBJ2-5 provide the parts outside the CDR3, is EPEVTQTPSHQVTQMGQEVILRCVPISNHLYFYWYRQILGQKVEFLVSFYNNEISEKSEIFDDQFSVERPDGSNFTLKIRSTKLEDSAMYFCASTRGTSQETQYFGPGTRLLVL.

The J gene is TRBJ1-3, the V gene TRBV4-1, with D unresolved. V shed 0 bases and J shed 4 bases, with 7 bases lying between them. The CDR3 runs to 14 residues. Germline lookup yields CDR1 MGHRA and CDR2 YSYEKL. CDR3 DNA sequence: TGCGCCAGCAGCCAAGAGTGGGCAGGAAACACCATATATTTT. Its protein product is CASSQEWAGNTIYF.

The chain joins TRBV7-9 to TRBJ1-1; no clear D gene. The germline CDR1 and CDR2 sequences are SEHNR and FQNEAQ (reference sequence). The CDR3 has 15 amino acids. The V end lost 5 bases, the J end lost 0 bases, and 13 bases lay between the germline ends. CDR3: CASSTVRRMNTEAFF. CDR3 nucleotides: TGTGCCAGCAGCACAGTGCGCAGGATGAACACTGAAGCTTTCTTT.

The chain employs TRBV5-1 and TRBJ2-5; 12 nucleotides match TRBD2. Trimming cost V 1 base and J 2 bases; bases outside gene matches: 3. The CDR3 consists of 16 residues. Germline-derived CDR1 and CDR2 are SGHRS and YFSETQ. This CDR3 is CASSLILAGGQETQYF. As DNA, the CDR3 is TGCGCCAGCAGCTTGATCCTAGCGGGGGGGCAAGAGACCCAGTACTTC.

This chain links TRBV7-3 with TRBJ2-3, with 8 bases matching TRBD2. The J segment lost 4 bases and the V segment lost 3 bases, leaving 6 bases of the junction unmatched. Germline V lookup: CDR1 SGHTA, CDR2 FQGTGA. The CDR3 has 15 amino acids. CDR3 DNA sequence: TGTGCCAGCAGCTTCTTTAGCGGGAACGCAGATACGCAGTATTTT. Its protein product is CASSFFSGNADTQYF.

The chain is built from TRBV18 and TRBJ1-3, with a tentative D call TRBD1 (5 bases). V shed 0 bases and J shed 2 bases, with 14 bases lying between them. Germline loops: CDR1 KGHSH, CDR2 LQKENI. This CDR3 spans 17 amino acids. The CDR3 nucleotides are TGTGCCAGCTCACCACCCGGGAGGGGCTGGACTGGAAACACCATATATTTT. Its translation: CASSPPGRGWTGNTIYF.

The V gene is TRBV4-1, the J gene TRBJ2-5, with D tentatively TRBD1 (6 bases). The CDR3 runs to 17 residues. Trimming left V 0 bases short and J 2 bases short, with 16 bases between. Germline-derived CDR1 and CDR2 are MGHRA and YSYEKL. The CDR3 DNA reads as TGCGCCAGCAGCCAAGAGGTACCAGGACAGCATCAAGAGACCCAGTACTTC. Translation: CASSQEVPGQHQETQYF.

The chain joins TRBV11-2 to TRBJ2-3; 7 bases align to TRBD1. This CDR3 contains 15 residues. Germline assignment: CDR1 SGHAT and CDR2 FQNNGV. V shed 2 bases, J shed 4 bases, and the junction held 6 bases outside the gene matches. CDR3 sequence: CASSLTLGGADTQYF. CDR3 nucleotides: TGTGCCAGCAGCTTAACCCTAGGGGGCGCAGATACGCAGTATTTT.

This clone has a single count. This rearrangement joins TRBV19 to TRBJ1-5; D is unresolved. Germline loops: CDR1 LNHDA, CDR2 SQIVND (reference sequence). This CDR3 has 12 residues. Trimming removed 1 base from V and 7 bases from J, with 5 bases in between. CDR3 bases: TGTGCCAGTAGTATAGGGGAGCAGCCCCAGCATTTT. It specifies CASSIGEQPQHF.

This chain links TRBV7-7 with TRBJ2-2; TRBD1 is a possible D gene (6 bases). This CDR3 comprises 16 residues. Trimming pared 5 bases from V and 2 bases from J, leaving 15 bases between. Germline lookup yields CDR1 SSHAT and CDR2 FNYEAQ (reference sequence). CDR3 DNA: TGTGCCAGCAGCCCTACAACCGGGACAAACACCGGGGAGCTGTTTTTT. This translates into CASSPTTGTNTGELFF.

The genes are TRBV5-5 and TRBJ2-1; 9 bases are a match to TRBD2. The CDR3 has 16 amino acids. CDR1 and CDR2 from the germline V gene are SGHKS and YYEKEE (reference sequence). The junction had 12 bases not matched to a gene; V was cut back by 5 bases and J by 6 bases. CDR3 loop: CASSTGRLAEGNEQFF. DNA for the CDR3: TGTGCCAGCAGTACTGGCCGACTAGCGGAAGGCAATGAGCAGTTCTTC. Supplemented by reference TRBV5-5 and TRBJ2-1, the full variable domain reads DAGVTQSPTHLIKTRGQQVTLRCSPISGHKSVSWYQQVLGQGPQFIFQYYEKEERGRGNFPDRFSARQFPNYSSELNVNALLLGDSALYLCASSTGRLAEGNEQFFGPGTRLTVL.

The chain employs TRBV19 and TRBJ2-3; D is undetermined. Trimming stripped 3 bases from V and 4 bases from J, with 8 bases between. Per the germline V gene, CDR1 is LNHDA and CDR2 is SQIVND (reference sequence). The CDR3 runs 13 residues. The CDR3 nucleotides are TGTGCCAGTAGTATGTTCTTCGCAGATACGCAGTATTTT. Residues: CASSMFFADTQYF.

The chain has TRBV5-5 and TRBJ2-5, with 7 bases that match TRBD1. The junction had 12 bases not matched to a gene; V was cut back by 2 bases and J by 5 bases. The CDR3 consists of 16 residues. CDR1 SGHKS and CDR2 YYEKEE come from the germline V gene (reference sequence). CDR3: CASSFVTTGVQETQYF. CDR3 DNA sequence: TGTGCCAGCAGCTTCGTGACCACAGGGGTTCAGGAGACCCAGTACTTC.

DNA for the CDR3: TGTGCCAGCAGCCGAGGACTAGCGGAGGACAATGAGCAGTTCTTC. Its protein product is CASSRGLAEDNEQFF. The chain links TRBV5-8 to TRBJ2-1, with 10 bases lining up with TRBD2. Per germline, CDR1 SGHTS and CDR2 YDEGEE. This CDR3 has 15 residues. J lost 5 bases, V lost 4 bases, and 6 bases had no gene match.

The rearrangement links TRBV28 to TRBJ2-7; 8 positions agree with TRBD1. The V gene's germline CDR1 is MDHEN and CDR2 SYDVKM. V lost 6 bases and J lost 3; bases outside the gene matches: 10. The CDR3 is made up of 15 amino acids. The CDR3 sequence: CASRPQGATGYEQYF. The CDR3 DNA reads as TGTGCCAGCAGGCCCCAGGGGGCGACGGGCTACGAGCAGTACTTC.

The V and J genes are TRBV19 and TRBJ2-1; D is uncertain. Per the germline V gene, CDR1 is LNHDA and CDR2 is SQIVND (reference sequence). V dropped 4 bases and J dropped 9 bases, with 7 bases sitting between them. The CDR3 runs 11 residues. The CDR3 sequence is CASSSLSEQFF. CDR3 sequence (DNA): TGTGCCAGTAGTAGCCTTAGTGAGCAGTTCTTC. The full variable domain, in which reference TRBV19 and TRBJ2-1 provide the parts outside the CDR3, is DGGITQSPKYLFRKEGQNVTLSCEQNLNHDAMYWYRQDPGQGLRLIYYSQIVNDFQKGDIAEGYSVSREKKESFPLTVTSAQKNPTAFYLCASSSLSEQFFGPGTRLTVL.

The chain is built from TRBV9 and TRBJ2-3, with D possibly being TRBD1 (6 bases). Trimming removed 4 bases at V and 0 bases at J, with 12 bases between. Germline CDR1 reads SGDLS; CDR2 reads YYNGEE. The CDR3 sequence is 15 residues long. CDR3 nucleotides: TGTGCCAGCAGCAGAGGGGGAGCTAGCACAGATACGCAGTATTTT. The encoded protein is CASSRGGASTDTQYF. Variable domain in full (rest from reference TRBV9 and TRBJ2-3): DSGVTQTPKHLITATGQRVTLRCSPRSGDLSVYWYQQSLDQGLQFLIQYYNGEERAKGNILERFSAQQFPDLHSELNLSSLELGDSALYFCASSRGGASTDTQYFGPGTRLTVL.

V is TRBV7-3 and J is TRBJ2-2; 8 bases fit TRBD2. CDR1 and CDR2 (germline): SGHTA, FQGTGA. The CDR3 covers 15 residues. Germline trimming cut 3 bases from V and 2 bases from J; bases unmatched to any gene: 2. The CDR3 DNA reads as TGTGCCAGCAGCTTGGCGGGAGGCAACACCGGGGAGCTGTTTTTT. Translating gives CASSLAGGNTGELFF.

CDR3 in amino acids: CASSPTGERGYTF. CDR3 sequence (DNA): TGTGCCAGCAGCCCTACAGGGGAACGTGGCTACACCTTC. The chain is built from TRBV5-4 and TRBJ1-2; 7 bases align to TRBD1. The CDR3 is 13 amino acids. V lost 4 bases and J lost 7; bases outside the gene matches: 7. The germline gives CDR1 SGHNT, CDR2 YYREEE (reference sequence).

Of note for this clone: One junction end does not reproduce the germline sequence, and a read error may be involved. The chain is built from TRBV6-6 and TRBJ2-5, with D possibly matching TRBD1 (6 bases). The CDR3 is made up of 15 amino acids. Germline values: CDR1 MNHNY, CDR2 SVGAGI (reference sequence). The CDR3 DNA follows: TGTGCCAGCAGTGACTCTATGCAGGGGTCGGAGACCCAGTACTTC. Residues: CASSDSMQGSETQYF.